These T cell receptor beta chains were read from a single sample in a study of T cell responses to AZD1222 COVID-19 vaccine. Clones were read by immunoSEQ multiplex PCR, and TCRdb kept only the in-frame ones, dropping some. In the table there are 91,000 or so clones, roughly nine tenths of which are singletons. The sample in question was peripheral blood, obtained 28 days after the second AZD1222 dose. The source of these receptors is an adult who received the AZD1222 COVID-19 vaccine. Each CDR3 is given with its conserved first and last residue. A D gene is named only where the DNA matches it firmly. Where a row states a size, it is once, few, many or the class of an expanded clone; other rows omit it.

TRBV28	NA	TRBJ2-1	NA	TGTGCCAGCAGTTACAATGAGCAGTTCTTC	CASSYNEQFF
TRBV4-1	TRBD2	TRBJ2-2	NA	TGCGCCAGCAGCCTCACTAGCGTCGGGGAGCTGTTTTTT	CASSLTSVGELFF
TRBV6-1	NA	TRBJ2-1	NA	TGTGCCAGCAGTGAAGCAAGCGGAGTTGGACTGCAGTTCTTC	CASSEASGVGLQFF
TRBV15	NA	TRBJ2-7	NA	TGTGCCACCAGCTCCCGTATCAGGGACCCGCCGTACGAGCAGTACTTC	CATSSRIRDPPYEQYF
TRBV9	NA	TRBJ1-1	NA	TGTGCCAGCAGCGTATCGGAAACGTTTCTTACTGAAGCTTTCTTT	CASSVSETFLTEAFF
TRBV6-6	TRBD1	TRBJ1-3	NA	TGTGCCAGCAGCCGACAGGGGTCTGGAAACACCATATATTTT	CASSRQGSGNTIYF
TRBV3-1/TRBV3-2	NA	TRBJ2-3	once	TGTGCCAGCAGCCGAGGACTCACAGATACGCAGTATTTT	CASSRGLTDTQYF
TRBV4-3	NA	TRBJ1-4	NA	TGCGCCAGCAGCCAAGGGAATACAGGGACAAGAGAAAAACTGTTTTTT	CASSQGNTGTREKLFF
TRBV28	TRBD1	TRBJ1-2	NA	TGTGCCAGCAGTTACCTCGGGACAGGGATCTATGGCTACACCTTC	CASSYLGTGIYGYTF
TRBV28	NA	TRBJ1-1	once	TGTGCCAGCAACAAAGGGGGGTTGAACACTGAAGCTTTCTTT	CASNKGGLNTEAFF
TRBV7-2	TRBD1	TRBJ1-4	NA	TGTGCCAGCAGCCCCCGGACAGGGCTGTTGGGAAAACTGTTTTTT	CASSPRTGLLGKLFF
TRBV19	NA	TRBJ1-1	NA	TGTGCCAGTAGTATCGCACGCAAAGCAGCTTTCTTT	CASSIARKAAFF
TRBV2	NA	TRBJ1-5	NA	TGTGCCAGCTGCAGGGGACTTAGCAATCAGCCCCAGCATTTT	CASCRGLSNQPQHF
TRBV7-9	NA	TRBJ2-7	NA	TGTGCCAGCAGCTTAGGAGTGGGGGCGGCAGCCGAGCAGTACTTC	CASSLGVGAAAEQYF
TRBV5-5	NA	TRBJ1-3	NA	TGTGCCAGCAGCTTGACTGGAAACACCATATATTTT	CASSLTGNTIYF
TRBV3-1/TRBV3-2	NA	TRBJ2-5	once	TGTGCCAGCAGCGCCTGGGGGCCCCAAGAGACCCAGTACTTC	CASSAWGPQETQYF
TRBV24-1	TRBD1	TRBJ1-1	NA	TGTGCCACCAGTGATTTGATCCCACAGGGGATTAAGACTGAAGCTTTCTTT	CATSDLIPQGIKTEAFF
TRBV11-3	NA	TRBJ1-2	NA	TGTGCCAGCAGCTTAGGTCCGGGAAACTATGGCTACACCTTC	CASSLGPGNYGYTF
TRBV30	NA	TRBJ2-1	NA	TGTGCCTGGAGGGTTGAGGGGGGGTCCTACAATGAGCAGTTCTTC	CAWRVEGGSYNEQFF
TRBV3-1/TRBV3-2	TRBD2	TRBJ2-1	NA	TGTGCCAGCAGCCTCTCTGTGCTCGGGGGGGCCAGTGAGCAGTTCTTC	CASSLSVLGGASEQFF
TRBV3-1/TRBV3-2	TRBD1	TRBJ2-2	NA	TGTGCCAGCAGCCCATCCGGGACAGGGGGCCACACCGGGGAGCTGTTTTTT	CASSPSGTGGHTGELFF
TRBV19	NA	TRBJ1-1	NA	TGTGCCAGTAGTATCGGGACACGTGTTACTGAAGCTTTCTTT	CASSIGTRVTEAFF
TRBV5-4	NA	TRBJ2-2	NA	TGTGCCAGCAGCCCCCAGGGCGGGCCACGGGTTACCGGGGAGCTGTTTTTT	CASSPQGGPRVTGELFF
TRBV6-5	TRBD1	TRBJ1-2	NA	TGTGCCAGCACCAAATACCCGACAGGGGATGGCTACACCTTC	CASTKYPTGDGYTF
TRBV27	TRBD2	TRBJ2-2	NA	TGTGCCAGCAGTTTAAGCGGGGCCGGGGAGCTGTTTTTT	CASSLSGAGELFF
TRBV15	TRBD2	TRBJ2-3	NA	TGTGCCACCAGCAGAGAGCGGGGGGGCACAGATACGCAGTATTTT	CATSRERGGTDTQYF
TRBV18	NA	TRBJ1-5	NA	TGTGCCAGCTCACCAACGGGCAGGGGCTCCAATCAGCCCCAGCATTTT	CASSPTGRGSNQPQHF
TRBV10-3	TRBD1	TRBJ2-7	NA	TGTGCCATCAGTAAGCCGGGACAGAACTACGAGCAGTACTTC	CAISKPGQNYEQYF
TRBV6-2/TRBV6-3	NA	TRBJ1-3	few	TGTGCCAGCAGTTACGACATTGGCTCTGGAAACACCATATATTTT	CASSYDIGSGNTIYF
TRBV5-1	NA	TRBJ2-7	NA	TGCGCCAGCAGCTTGAGCGACACCACCTACGAGCAGTACTTC	CASSLSDTTYEQYF
TRBV12-5	TRBD1	TRBJ2-3	NA	TGTGCTAGTGGTTCGGGACAGGGAATAGATACGCAGTATTTT	CASGSGQGIDTQYF
TRBV28	TRBD1	TRBJ1-5	NA	TGTGCCAGCAGTTTATGCATTCCGCCCCCCCCCGGACAGGTTATTAGCAATCAGCCCCAGCATTTT	CASSLCIPPPPGQVISNQPQHF
TRBV18	NA	TRBJ1-1	NA	TGTGCCAGCTCACCCCCAGACAGGGAAGCTTTCTTT	CASSPPDREAFF
TRBV27	NA	TRBJ2-7	NA	TGTGCCAGCAGCCCTAAGGCTCGGTGGGGGCCCTACGAGCAGTACTTC	CASSPKARWGPYEQYF
TRBV28	TRBD1	TRBJ2-7	NA	TGTGCCAGCAAAGCCCCACAGGGGGCTAGGGGCGAGCAGTACTTC	CASKAPQGARGEQYF
TRBV2	NA	TRBJ2-5	NA	TGTGCCAGCAGTGGTCTAGCTGAAGAGACCCAGTACTTC	CASSGLAEETQYF
TRBV7-2	TRBD1	TRBJ1-1	NA	TGTGCCAGCAGCGCAGACAGGGGGAACACTGAAGCTTTCTTT	CASSADRGNTEAFF
TRBV18	TRBD1	TRBJ2-2	once	TGTGCCAGCTCACGTACGCGGGCTTCGGGGACAGGGGCCACCGGGGAGCTGTTTTTT	CASSRTRASGTGATGELFF
TRBV6-1	TRBD1	TRBJ1-6	NA	TGTGCCAGCAGTGAAGCCTGGACAGGGGGGGAGTCACCCCTCCACTTT	CASSEAWTGGESPLHF
TRBV6-5	TRBD1	TRBJ1-1	NA	TGTGCCAGCAGCCCCCCCGGACAGGGGGTAACTGAAGCTTTCTTT	CASSPPGQGVTEAFF
TRBV30	NA	TRBJ2-2	NA	TGTGCCTGGAGTGTACCGACTCTCACCACGGTAGATACGAACACCGGGGAGCTGTTTTTT	CAWSVPTLTTVDTNTGELFF
TRBV7-2	NA	TRBJ2-2	NA	TGTGCCAGCAGCCCCCGGAAGATAGCCGGCACCGGGGAGCTGTTTTTT	CASSPRKIAGTGELFF
TRBV3-1/TRBV3-2	NA	TRBJ1-1	NA	TGTGCCAGCAGCCGGCAGAGTATTTGGAACACTGAAGCTTTCTTT	CASSRQSIWNTEAFF
TRBV7-7	NA	TRBJ2-1	NA	TGTGCCAGCAGCTCCGCCCCCCGGGGCCGTCGCGGGAAACAGTTCTTC	CASSSAPRGRRGKQFF
TRBV19	NA	TRBJ1-1	NA	TGTGCCAGTAGTATTAATCTGTTCGCTGAAGCTTTCTTT	CASSINLFAEAFF
TRBV28	NA	TRBJ1-2	NA	TGTGCCAGCAGTTCCACCCCGGCGGGGGAGGGCTACACCTTC	CASSSTPAGEGYTF
TRBV2	TRBD1	TRBJ1-1	NA	TGTGCCAGCAGGGTTACAGGGGTTGTGGACACTGAAGCTTTCTTT	CASRVTGVVDTEAFF
TRBV7-9	NA	TRBJ1-5	NA	TGTGCCAGCAGCTTCGGGACACGCAATCAGCCCCAGCATTTT	CASSFGTRNQPQHF
TRBV6-4	NA	TRBJ2-7	NA	TGTGCCAGCAGTGAGTCGACCGGACCACACTACGAGCAGTACTTC	CASSESTGPHYEQYF